This T cell receptor (beta chain) emerged from a study of blood T cells in healthy people across ages. Per germline, CDR1 SQVTM and CDR2 ANQGSEA. The V gene lost 7 bases and the J gene lost 2 bases, with 2 bases spanning the gap. The length of the CDR3 is 9 residues. Together with a sample-barcoded 5' primer, a J-beta primer mix was included in a second PCR lasting about 6 to 12 cycles. One entry per CDR3 protein, called by TCRdb with MiXCR from the 5' RACE reads. The sample carries around 1,700,000 distinct CDR3 sequences, 28% recorded once. In its sample, this clonotype was seen many times. This clonotype was sampled from a woman in her twenties or thirties in good health. V usage is TRBV29-1 and J usage is TRBJ2-5; D is undetermined. The sample was blood. This CDR3 reads CSAQETQYF. CDR3 bases: TGCAGCGCTCAAGAGACCCAGTACTTC.